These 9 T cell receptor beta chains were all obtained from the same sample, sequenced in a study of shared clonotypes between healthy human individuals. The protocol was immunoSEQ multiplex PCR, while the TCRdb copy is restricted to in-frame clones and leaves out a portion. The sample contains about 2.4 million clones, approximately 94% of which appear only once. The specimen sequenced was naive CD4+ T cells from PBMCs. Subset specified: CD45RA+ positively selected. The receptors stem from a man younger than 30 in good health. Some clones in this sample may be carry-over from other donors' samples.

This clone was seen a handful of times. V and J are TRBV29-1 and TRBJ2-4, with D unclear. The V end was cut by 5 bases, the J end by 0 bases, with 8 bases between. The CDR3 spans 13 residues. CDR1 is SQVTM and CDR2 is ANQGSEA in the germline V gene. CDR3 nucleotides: TGCAGCGTTTTGATGCTAGCCAAAAACATTCAGTACTTC. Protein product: CSVLMLAKNIQYF.

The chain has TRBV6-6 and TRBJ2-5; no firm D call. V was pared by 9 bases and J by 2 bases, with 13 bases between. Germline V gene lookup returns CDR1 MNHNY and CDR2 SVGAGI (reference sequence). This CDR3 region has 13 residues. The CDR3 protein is CASRKAEQETQYF. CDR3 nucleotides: TGTGCCAGTCGGAAGGCGGAGCAAGAGACCCAGTACTTC.

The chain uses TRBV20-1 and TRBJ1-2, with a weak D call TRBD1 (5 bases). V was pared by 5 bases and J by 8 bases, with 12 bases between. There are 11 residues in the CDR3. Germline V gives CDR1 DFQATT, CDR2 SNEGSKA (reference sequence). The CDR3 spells CSAPRASGYTF. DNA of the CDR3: TGCAGTGCTCCCAGGGCGAGCGGCTACACCTTC.

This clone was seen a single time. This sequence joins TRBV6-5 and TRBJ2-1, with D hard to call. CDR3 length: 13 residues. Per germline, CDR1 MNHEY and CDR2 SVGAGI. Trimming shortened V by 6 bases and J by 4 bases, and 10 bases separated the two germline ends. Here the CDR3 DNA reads TGTGCCAGCAGACACGAGGCATACAATGAGCAGTTCTTC. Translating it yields CASRHEAYNEQFF.

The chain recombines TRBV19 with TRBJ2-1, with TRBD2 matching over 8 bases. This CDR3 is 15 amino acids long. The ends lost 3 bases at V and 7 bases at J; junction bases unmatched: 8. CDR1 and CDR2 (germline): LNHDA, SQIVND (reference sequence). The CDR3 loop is CASSIMGLGENEQFF. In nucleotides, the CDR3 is TGTGCCAGTAGTATTATGGGACTAGGCGAAAATGAGCAGTTCTTC.

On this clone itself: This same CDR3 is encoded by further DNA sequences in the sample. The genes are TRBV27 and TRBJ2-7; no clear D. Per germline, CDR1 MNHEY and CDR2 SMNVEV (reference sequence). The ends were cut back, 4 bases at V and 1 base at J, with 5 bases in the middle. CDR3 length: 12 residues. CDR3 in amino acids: CASSSASYEQYF. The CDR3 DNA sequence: TGTGCCAGCAGTTCCGCTTCCTACGAGCAGTACTTC.

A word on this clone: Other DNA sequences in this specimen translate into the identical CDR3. CDR3 in amino acids: CASSLSGANVLTF. The CDR3 bases are TGTGCCAGCAGTTTATCCGGGGCCAACGTCCTGACTTTC. The rearrangement joins TRBV27 to TRBJ2-6; D unclear. The ends were cut back, 0 bases at V and 4 bases at J, with 1 base in the middle. The CDR3 is 13 residues long. Looked up from germline, CDR1 is MNHEY and CDR2 is SMNVEV (reference sequence).

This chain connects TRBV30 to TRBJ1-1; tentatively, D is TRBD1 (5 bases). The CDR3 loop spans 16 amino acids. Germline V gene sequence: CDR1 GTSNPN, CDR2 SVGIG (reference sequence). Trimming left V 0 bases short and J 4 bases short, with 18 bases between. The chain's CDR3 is CAWSVLAGKTLTEAFF. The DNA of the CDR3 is TGTGCCTGGAGTGTATTGGCAGGGAAAACCCTCACTGAAGCTTTCTTT. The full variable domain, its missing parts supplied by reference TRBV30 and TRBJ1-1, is SQTIHQWPATLVQPVGSPLSLECTVEGTSNPNLYWYRQAAGRGLQLLFYSVGIGQISSEVPQNLSASRPQDRQFILSSKKLLLSDSGFYLCAWSVLAGKTLTEAFFGQGTRLTVV.

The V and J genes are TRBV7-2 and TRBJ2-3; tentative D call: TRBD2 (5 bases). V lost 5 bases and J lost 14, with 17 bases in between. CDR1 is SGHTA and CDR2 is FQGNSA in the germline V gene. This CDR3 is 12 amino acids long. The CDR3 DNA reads TGTGCCAGCAGCCCCCGACTACTTCATCCGTATTTT. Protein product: CASSPRLLHPYF.